These T cell receptor beta chains were read from a single sample in a study of blood T cell repertoires in COVID-19. Data came from immunoSEQ multiplex PCR; TCRdb stores just in-frame clones and leaves some out. The sample consists of 40,000 or so clones, around 90% of them appearing once. Sequencing used peripheral blood. The origin of the receptors is a human donor in a cohort sampled during active COVID-19. CDR3s include the opening cysteine and the closing phenylalanine or tryptophan. Fields, in order: J gene, V gene, D gene, CDR3 protein. D genes are given only for firm matches.

j_gene: TRBJ2-3; v_gene: TRBV29-1; d_gene: TRBD1; CDR3aa: CSVGEGTDTDTQYF
j_gene: TRBJ2-7; v_gene: TRBV7-2; d_gene: TRBD1; CDR3aa: CASSSGTGPYEQYF
j_gene: TRBJ1-1; v_gene: TRBV6-1; d_gene: TRBD1; CDR3aa: CASSEWGPQGASTEAFF
j_gene: TRBJ1-1; v_gene: TRBV6-5; d_gene: -; CDR3aa: CASRSITRDTEAFF
j_gene: TRBJ1-1; v_gene: TRBV10-3; d_gene: TRBD1; CDR3aa: CAIRGTGNTEAFF
j_gene: TRBJ1-2; v_gene: TRBV7-2; d_gene: TRBD1; CDR3aa: CASSSTGGVGYGYTF
j_gene: TRBJ1-1; v_gene: TRBV2; d_gene: TRBD1; CDR3aa: CASSAQGDTEAFF
j_gene: TRBJ2-7; v_gene: TRBV19; d_gene: TRBD1; CDR3aa: CASSITGGYEQYF
j_gene: TRBJ2-7; v_gene: TRBV12-3/TRBV12-4; d_gene: -; CDR3aa: CASSHSLYEQYF
j_gene: TRBJ1-2; v_gene: TRBV18; d_gene: TRBD1; CDR3aa: CASSPLDRTRDGYTF
j_gene: TRBJ2-7; v_gene: TRBV7-9; d_gene: TRBD1; CDR3aa: CASSRGQASTYF
j_gene: TRBJ1-2; v_gene: TRBV5-6; d_gene: -; CDR3aa: CASSFRESSYGYTF
j_gene: TRBJ1-4; v_gene: TRBV6-5; d_gene: -; CDR3aa: CASSSGRWDEKLFF
j_gene: TRBJ1-2; v_gene: TRBV6-6; d_gene: -; CDR3aa: CASGEGTNYGYTF
j_gene: TRBJ1-1; v_gene: TRBV7-9; d_gene: TRBD1; CDR3aa: CASSEGGLNTEAFF
j_gene: TRBJ2-7; v_gene: TRBV27; d_gene: -; CDR3aa: CASSFAGEGYEQYF
j_gene: TRBJ1-4; v_gene: TRBV5-8; d_gene: TRBD1; CDR3aa: CASSKGTATNEKLFF
j_gene: TRBJ1-1; v_gene: TRBV3-1/TRBV3-2; d_gene: -; CDR3aa: CASSQDRPQLNTEAFF
j_gene: TRBJ1-2; v_gene: TRBV7-2; d_gene: -; CDR3aa: CASSLRGYGYTF
j_gene: TRBJ1-1; v_gene: TRBV6-6; d_gene: -; CDR3aa: CASLIWTVRNTEAFF
j_gene: TRBJ2-7; v_gene: TRBV5-1; d_gene: TRBD2; CDR3aa: CASSLLLAVSYEQYF
j_gene: TRBJ2-5; v_gene: TRBV7-9; d_gene: TRBD2; CDR3aa: CASSDGLAGGETQYF
j_gene: TRBJ2-5; v_gene: TRBV6-5; d_gene: TRBD1; CDR3aa: CASSRDRGLKETQYF
j_gene: TRBJ1-2; v_gene: TRBV2; d_gene: TRBD1; CDR3aa: CASSKTGDGYTF
j_gene: TRBJ1-3; v_gene: TRBV3-1/TRBV3-2; d_gene: TRBD1; CDR3aa: CASSRQGGAGNTIYF
j_gene: TRBJ1-1; v_gene: TRBV5-6; d_gene: -; CDR3aa: CASSFLQGGWFPFF
j_gene: TRBJ2-7; v_gene: TRBV18; d_gene: -; CDR3aa: CASSPPGSYEQYF
j_gene: TRBJ1-1; v_gene: TRBV4-1; d_gene: TRBD1; CDR3aa: CASSESPGTGMKTEAFF
j_gene: TRBJ1-1; v_gene: TRBV7-2; d_gene: TRBD1; CDR3aa: CASNPGQGVEAFF
j_gene: TRBJ1-5; v_gene: TRBV4-3; d_gene: -; CDR3aa: CASSLGVANQPQHF
j_gene: TRBJ2-7; v_gene: TRBV7-2; d_gene: TRBD1; CDR3aa: CASSPGQVPYF
j_gene: TRBJ2-7; v_gene: TRBV3-1/TRBV3-2; d_gene: -; CDR3aa: CASSQDRGRWTGEQYF
j_gene: TRBJ1-1; v_gene: TRBV7-9; d_gene: TRBD1; CDR3aa: CASSGTVAEAFF
j_gene: TRBJ1-5; v_gene: TRBV19; d_gene: -; CDR3aa: CASSIGGQSNQPQHF
j_gene: TRBJ1-4; v_gene: TRBV6-5; d_gene: -; CDR3aa: CASSHPGLGHEKLFF
j_gene: TRBJ1-1; v_gene: TRBV7-9; d_gene: -; CDR3aa: CASIIGGHLNTEAFF
j_gene: TRBJ1-3; v_gene: TRBV21-1; d_gene: -; CDR3aa: CASSYPAKGPGNTIYF
j_gene: TRBJ1-4; v_gene: TRBV4-1; d_gene: -; CDR3aa: CASSRGVANEKLFF
j_gene: TRBJ1-2; v_gene: TRBV5-6; d_gene: TRBD1; CDR3aa: CASSSGTGPYGYTF
j_gene: TRBJ2-7; v_gene: TRBV4-3; d_gene: TRBD2; CDR3aa: CASSRQTGGNYEQYF
j_gene: TRBJ2-7; v_gene: TRBV28; d_gene: -; CDR3aa: CASSLAGNSYEQYF